The present entry profiles one T cell receptor beta chain with its context. Antigen specificity is unknown. Sequencing used immunoSEQ multiplex PCR; TCRdb keeps in-frame clones, though not all of them. The repertoire holds under 200,000 clones, with 88% as singletons. Germline V gene lookup returns CDR1 SEHNR and CDR2 FQNEAQ (reference sequence). The CDR3 totals 15 residues. Trimming took 4 bases from V and 2 from J; bases not matched to a gene: 6. The record originates from a study of T cell responses to AZD1222 COVID-19 vaccine. Study observations and caveats: Only six people who got AZD1222 tested seropositive at baseline. Spike regions recognized by vaccine-associated CD4 TCRs spanned the protein, led by 160-218 and 743-854. A mostly white British donor set with more females was recruited, and clonal diversity was possibly underestimated.

The chain employs TRBV7-9 and TRBJ2-3, with 7 positions matching TRBD2. This clonotype was obtained from an adult in good health. Sequenced here: peripheral blood, sampled on day 0 of AZD1222 vaccination. The CDR3 region is CASSSAGLNTDTQYF. The CDR3 DNA reads as TGTGCCAGCAGCTCAGCGGGACTCAACACAGATACGCAGTATTTT.